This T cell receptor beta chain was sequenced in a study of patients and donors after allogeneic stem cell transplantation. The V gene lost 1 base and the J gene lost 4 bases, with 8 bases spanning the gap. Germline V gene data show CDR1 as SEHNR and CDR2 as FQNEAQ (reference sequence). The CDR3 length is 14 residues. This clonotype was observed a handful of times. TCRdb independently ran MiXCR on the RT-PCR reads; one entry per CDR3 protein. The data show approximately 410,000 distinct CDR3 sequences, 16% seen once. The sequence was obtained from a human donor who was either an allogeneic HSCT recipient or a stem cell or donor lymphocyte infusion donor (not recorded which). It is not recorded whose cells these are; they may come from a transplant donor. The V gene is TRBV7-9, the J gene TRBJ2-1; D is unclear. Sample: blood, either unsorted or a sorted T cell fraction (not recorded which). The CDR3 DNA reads TGTGCCAGCAGCTTAGGTAGCCAGTACAATGAGCAGTTCTTC. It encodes CASSLGSQYNEQFF.